Listed below are T cell receptor beta chains from one sample, sequenced in a study of T cell clones after liver transplantation. TCRdb's table, derived via immunoSEQ multiplex PCR, lists solely in-frame clones and lacks some. The table shows more than 95,000 clones, with around 86% occurring only once. The sample in question was CD4+ T cells from blood, obtained before liver transplant. The receptors derive from a human donor who received a liver transplant. Each CDR3 is given with its conserved first and last residue. Fields, in order: J gene, clone size, V gene, CDR3 protein. Clone size is not always given. Where it is, it says once, few, many or a class for expanded clones.

J: TRBJ1-5
size: NA
V: TRBV27
CDR3: CASSSTKGGSSNQPQHF

J: TRBJ1-5
size: NA
V: TRBV6-6
CDR3: CASSYGQNNQPQHF

J: TRBJ2-1
size: once
V: TRBV2
CDR3: CAGTGSPGVYNEQFF

J: TRBJ2-6
size: NA
V: TRBV6-6
CDR3: CASSFSGANVLTF

J: TRBJ2-7
size: NA
V: TRBV9
CDR3: CASKASGVSYEQYF

J: TRBJ2-1
size: NA
V: TRBV5-1
CDR3: CASSLHRGREQFF

J: TRBJ2-1
size: NA
V: TRBV5-4
CDR3: CASSLEGGLAGLEQFF

J: TRBJ2-3
size: NA
V: TRBV18
CDR3: CASSGLSRDTQYF

J: TRBJ2-3
size: NA
V: TRBV7-9
CDR3: CASSFGLASSTDTQYF

J: TRBJ1-3
size: NA
V: TRBV5-1
CDR3: CASSLSAGSRNTIYF

J: TRBJ1-5
size: NA
V: TRBV18
CDR3: CASSPGQNNQPQHF

J: TRBJ2-1
size: NA
V: TRBV29-1
CDR3: CSVEPSGRAYNEQFF

J: TRBJ2-1
size: NA
V: TRBV7-2
CDR3: CASSQKWGSSYNEQFF

J: TRBJ2-1
size: NA
V: TRBV5-1
CDR3: CASSPQTGFHNEQFF

J: TRBJ1-6
size: NA
V: TRBV7-3
CDR3: CASSVGGRDDSPLHF

J: TRBJ2-5
size: NA
V: TRBV7-8
CDR3: CASSQSWTGELETQYF

J: TRBJ2-7
size: NA
V: TRBV20-1
CDR3: CSAPEIYEQYF

J: TRBJ2-3
size: NA
V: TRBV6-1
CDR3: CASRLQGGRTDTQYF

J: TRBJ2-1
size: few
V: TRBV5-5
CDR3: CASSLYGDGNEQFF

J: TRBJ1-5
size: few
V: TRBV7-9
CDR3: CASSLGVDQPQHF